Listed below are T cell receptor beta chains from one sample, sequenced in a study of control samples from healthy donors and cancer patients. Assay: immunoSEQ multiplex PCR; the TCRdb copy retains only in-frame clones and omits some. The sample shows some 130,000 clones, 75% to 95% of them seen only once. Source material: blood. These receptors were taken from a young man in good health. The CDR3 runs from the conserved cysteine through the conserved F or W. Fields, in order: V gene, J gene, D gene, CDR3 DNA, CDR3 protein. A D gene is named only where the DNA matches it firmly.

V: TRBV6-1; J: TRBJ1-6; D: TRBD1; DNA: TGTGCCAGCAGTGCGACAGGGGGTGAAAACTATAATTCACCCCTCCACTTT; CDR3: CASSATGGENYNSPLHF
V: TRBV20-1; J: TRBJ2-1; D: TRBD2; DNA: TGCAGTGCTAGTGTAGCGGGGAGCTCCTACAATGAGCAGTTCTTC; CDR3: CSASVAGSSYNEQFF
V: TRBV2; J: TRBJ1-2; D: .; DNA: TGTGCCAGCAGCCGACAGCTGAACTATGGCTACACCTTC; CDR3: CASSRQLNYGYTF
V: TRBV7-2; J: TRBJ2-3; D: TRBD2; DNA: TGTGCCAGCAGCCCTCTAGCGGGCTCTAGCACAGATACGCAGTATTTT; CDR3: CASSPLAGSSTDTQYF
V: TRBV13; J: TRBJ2-2; D: .; DNA: TGTGCCAGCAGTTCCCAGGGGAACACCGGGGAGCTGTTTTTT; CDR3: CASSSQGNTGELFF
V: TRBV5-1; J: TRBJ2-6; D: .; DNA: TGCGCCAGCAGCTTGGATGCCTCTGGGGCCAACGTCCTGACTTTC; CDR3: CASSLDASGANVLTF
V: TRBV4-2; J: TRBJ2-5; D: .; DNA: TGTGCCAGCAGCCAAGATCTGGAGGGGGGAAAGACCCAGTACTTC; CDR3: CASSQDLEGGKTQYF
V: TRBV5-5; J: TRBJ2-1; D: .; DNA: TGTGCCAGCAGTAGCGGAACGTTCGGGAATGAGCAGTTCTTC; CDR3: CASSSGTFGNEQFF
V: TRBV19; J: TRBJ1-1; D: .; DNA: TGTGCCACCAAGGACAGTATGAACACTGAAGCTTTCTTT; CDR3: CATKDSMNTEAFF
V: TRBV11-3; J: TRBJ1-2; D: .; DNA: TGTGCCAGCAGCTTAGATCCGGGGTTTGGCTACACCTTC; CDR3: CASSLDPGFGYTF